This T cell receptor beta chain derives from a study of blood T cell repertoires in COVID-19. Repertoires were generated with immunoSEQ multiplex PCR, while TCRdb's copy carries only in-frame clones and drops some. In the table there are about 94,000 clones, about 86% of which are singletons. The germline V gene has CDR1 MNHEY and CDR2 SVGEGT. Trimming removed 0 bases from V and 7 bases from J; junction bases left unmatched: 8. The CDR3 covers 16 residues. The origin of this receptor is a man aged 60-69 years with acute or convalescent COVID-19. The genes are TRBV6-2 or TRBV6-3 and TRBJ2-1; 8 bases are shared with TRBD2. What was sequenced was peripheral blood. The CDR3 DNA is TGTGCCAGCAGTTACTCTAGGGGAGCGGGGGTTAATGAGCAGTTCTTC. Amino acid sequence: CASSYSRGAGVNEQFF.